A selection of T cell receptor beta chains follows, all from one sample in a study of T cell changes during pregnancy in multiple sclerosis. Produced via immunoSEQ multiplex PCR; TCRdb's table is partial and in-frame only. The sample lists tens of thousands of clones, about 90% occurring once. The material was CD4+ T cells from peripheral blood mononuclear cells, obtained in the first trimester of pregnancy. The receptors here all came from a female donor with multiple sclerosis, enrolled in a pregnancy study. Each CDR3 is given with its conserved first and last residue. D genes are given only for firm matches. The size of a clone is reported for some rows only, either as once, few or many, or as a class for expanded clones.

J: TRBJ1-2
V: TRBV6-5
D: TRBD1
size: -
CDR3: CASSYSQGGNYGYTF
DNA: TGTGCCAGCAGTTACTCACAGGGGGGTAACTATGGCTACACCTTC

J: TRBJ1-1
V: TRBV15
D: -
size: few
CDR3: CATSRGLGGARTEAFF
DNA: TGTGCCACCAGCAGAGGCCTAGGGGGGGCAAGGACTGAAGCTTTCTTT

J: TRBJ2-7
V: TRBV28
D: -
size: -
CDR3: CASSRRDMSYEQYF
DNA: TGTGCCAGCAGCCGACGAGACATGTCCTACGAGCAGTACTTC

J: TRBJ2-5
V: TRBV7-2
D: -
size: -
CDR3: CASSLQGVREEAQYF
DNA: TGTGCCAGCAGCTTACAAGGGGTCAGGGAGGAGGCCCAGTACTTC

J: TRBJ2-1
V: TRBV10-3
D: TRBD2
size: -
CDR3: CAISASTSGVDEQFF
DNA: TGTGCCATCAGTGCATCGACTAGCGGGGTGGATGAGCAGTTCTTC

J: TRBJ1-1
V: TRBV5-1
D: -
size: -
CDR3: CASSRGGGDGTEAFF
DNA: TGCGCCAGCAGCAGGGGGGGAGGGGATGGAACTGAAGCTTTCTTT

J: TRBJ2-5
V: TRBV21-1
D: -
size: -
CDR3: CASSKLPRDGTQYF
DNA: TGTGCCAGCAGCAAATTACCCAGGGATGGGACCCAGTACTTC

J: TRBJ1-3
V: TRBV6-5
D: -
size: -
CDR3: CASSLNRLSSGNTIYF
DNA: TGTGCCAGCAGTTTGAACCGCCTCAGCTCTGGAAACACCATATATTTT

J: TRBJ1-3
V: TRBV2
D: TRBD1
size: -
CDR3: CASSEEGANGNTIYF
DNA: TGTGCCAGCAGTGAGGAGGGGGCAAATGGAAACACCATATATTTT

J: TRBJ2-2
V: TRBV18
D: -
size: -
CDR3: CASSRSEGTGELFF
DNA: TGTGCCAGCTCACGGAGTGAGGGAACCGGGGAGCTGTTTTTT

J: TRBJ1-4
V: TRBV5-1
D: -
size: -
CDR3: CASSLVGQGEKLFF
DNA: TGCGCCAGCAGCTTGGTAGGCCAGGGTGAAAAACTGTTTTTT

J: TRBJ2-1
V: TRBV18
D: -
size: -
CDR3: CASSPRLSSYNEQFF
DNA: TGTGCCAGCTCACCGAGACTTAGCTCCTACAATGAGCAGTTCTTC

J: TRBJ2-7
V: TRBV6-1
D: TRBD1
size: -
CDR3: CASSDRTGRYEQYF
DNA: TGTGCCAGCAGTGACAGGACAGGCCGGTACGAGCAGTACTTC

J: TRBJ2-1
V: TRBV21-1
D: -
size: once
CDR3: CASEGTSGNRSYNEQFF
DNA: TGTGCCAGCGAGGGGACTAGCGGGAATAGGTCCTACAATGAGCAGTTCTTC

J: TRBJ2-7
V: TRBV7-2
D: TRBD2
size: -
CDR3: CASSQAGGLTYEQYF
DNA: TGTGCCAGCAGCCAGGCGGGAGGACTAACCTACGAGCAGTACTTC

J: TRBJ2-1
V: TRBV5-1
D: TRBD2
size: -
CDR3: CASSFSGGRYNEQFF
DNA: TGCGCCAGCAGCTTCAGCGGGGGGCGCTACAATGAGCAGTTCTTC

J: TRBJ2-1
V: TRBV12-5
D: TRBD2
size: -
CDR3: CASGLYGGEGFEQFF
DNA: TGTGCTAGTGGTTTGTATGGCGGGGAGGGGTTTGAGCAGTTCTTC

J: TRBJ2-7
V: TRBV6-1
D: -
size: -
CDR3: CASSALRANEQYF
DNA: TGTGCCAGCAGCGCCCTTCGCGCCAACGAGCAGTACTTC

J: TRBJ2-3
V: TRBV7-8
D: -
size: -
CDR3: CASSFRDKTDTQYF
DNA: TGTGCCAGCAGCTTCAGGGACAAAACAGATACGCAGTATTTT

J: TRBJ2-7
V: TRBV19
D: TRBD2
size: -
CDR3: CASSSRGSLSYEQYF
DNA: TGTGCCAGTAGTTCTCGCGGGAGCTTATCCTACGAGCAGTACTTC

J: TRBJ1-1
V: TRBV7-2
D: -
size: -
CDR3: CASSQTLDRHTEAFF
DNA: TGTGCCAGCAGCCAGACCCTGGACAGACACACTGAAGCTTTCTTT

J: TRBJ2-7
V: TRBV9
D: -
size: -
CDR3: CASSPAVGAYEQYF
DNA: TGTGCCAGCAGCCCAGCCGTCGGGGCCTACGAGCAGTACTTC

J: TRBJ1-1
V: TRBV18
D: -
size: -
CDR3: CASSPRTDTEAFF
DNA: TGTGCCAGCTCACCCCGGACAGACACTGAAGCTTTCTTT

J: TRBJ2-4
V: TRBV5-1
D: TRBD2
size: few
CDR3: CASSAGTSGRAGDIQYF
DNA: TGCGCCAGCAGCGCCGGGACTAGCGGGAGGGCCGGGGACATTCAGTACTTC

J: TRBJ2-7
V: TRBV7-2
D: TRBD2
size: -
CDR3: CASSFAGASTYEQYF
DNA: TGTGCCAGCAGCTTTGCGGGAGCCTCTACCTACGAGCAGTACTTC

J: TRBJ2-2
V: TRBV7-2
D: TRBD2
size: -
CDR3: CASSLRVAGGRGGELFF
DNA: TGTGCCAGCAGCTTACGGGTAGCGGGGGGGCGAGGCGGGGAGCTGTTTTTT

J: TRBJ1-2
V: TRBV6-6
D: -
size: -
CDR3: CASRHRETNYGYTF
DNA: TGTGCCAGCAGACACAGGGAAACTAACTATGGCTACACCTTC

J: TRBJ2-1
V: TRBV7-9
D: -
size: -
CDR3: CASGRGSSYNEQFF
DNA: TGTGCCAGCGGACGGGGGAGCTCCTACAATGAGCAGTTCTTC

J: TRBJ2-5
V: TRBV5-5
D: TRBD2
size: -
CDR3: CASSQRRGVSGRAQETQYF
DNA: TGTGCCAGCAGCCAAAGAAGGGGAGTAAGCGGGAGGGCTCAAGAGACCCAGTACTTC

J: TRBJ1-5
V: TRBV19
D: -
size: -
CDR3: CASSKDRWNQPQHF
DNA: TGTGCCAGTAGTAAGGACAGATGGAATCAGCCCCAGCATTTT

J: TRBJ2-3
V: TRBV14
D: -
size: -
CDR3: CASSQDPLTDTQYF
DNA: TGTGCCAGCAGCCAAGACCCCCTCACAGATACGCAGTATTTT

J: TRBJ1-2
V: TRBV6-5
D: -
size: -
CDR3: CASSYQGRTNYGYTF
DNA: TGTGCCAGCAGTTATCAGGGCAGGACTAACTATGGCTACACCTTC

J: TRBJ1-2
V: TRBV20-1
D: -
size: -
CDR3: CSATQGRGYTF
DNA: TGCAGTGCCACCCAGGGTCGCGGCTACACCTTC